This TCR beta chain stems from a study of Ad26.COV2.S vaccination and SARS-CoV-2 variants. Study details: Intramuscular Ad26.COV2.S doses were given once or twice, 56 days apart.

This clone was seen only once. TCRdb keeps only in-frame clones here, not all; method: immunoSEQ multiplex PCR. The sample yields fewer than 500,000 clones, approximately 90% seen once. Regarding treatment: around 19 received Ad26.COV2.S at low or high dose, single or two shots; a few received placebo; per-sample allocation not given. Collection of the samples took place on day 63 after the first injection of vaccine or placebo. At a Boston site, the person donating was an adult of 18-55 years. CDR1 is MDHEN and CDR2 is SYDVKM in the germline V gene. Trimming removed 5 bases at V and 0 bases at J, with 8 bases between. The CDR3 is 15 residues long.

This clonotype was obtained from a person aged 18-60 years who received the Ad26.COV2.S COVID-19 vaccine or a placebo. Sample: peripheral blood, taken in a trial of Ad26.COV2.S vaccine versus placebo. This sequence joins TRBV28 and TRBJ2-6; unclear D gene. The CDR3, as DNA: TGTGCCAGCAGTGCCCTGGGCTCTGGGGCCAACGTCCTGACTTTC. Translated, it gives CASSALGSGANVLTF.